The sample holds a few counts of the clone carrying this T cell receptor beta chain. The antigen is not known. The data belong to a study of spatial heterogeneity in lung cancer. Looking at the study overall: Follow-up PBMC specimens underwent sequencing when available; their median timing was around 2 years after resection. Consistent detection of more beta-chain than alpha-chain sequences was observed.

TCRdb independently ran MiXCR on the 5' RACE reads; one entry per CDR3 protein. The sample includes more than 95,000 distinct CDR3 sequences, 12% of them seen just once. Trimming shortened V by 3 bases and J by 3 bases, and 14 bases separated the two germline ends. The CDR3 covers 15 residues. Germline CDR1 and CDR2: MRHNA and SNTAGT. The time point is: blood at routine non-recurrence follow-up after resection. Without sorting, whole RNA was sequenced from tumor, nontumor lung or frozen PBMC. Findings and limits, study-wide: Relative to follow-up, resection was when ubiquitous expanded tumor TCRs appeared more in blood.

The chain joins TRBV6-4 to TRBJ1-1, with D possibly matching TRBD1 (5 bases). This sequence was found in a male donor with early-stage non-small cell lung cancer. The sample consisted of PBMCs, taken at follow-up. The CDR3 bases are TGTGCCAGCAGTGATACAAGGGGAGCCTACACTGAAGCTTTCTTT. Amino acids: CASSDTRGAYTEAFF.